Each of the 19 T cell receptor beta chains below was sequenced from the same sample in a study of cytomegalovirus exposure and HLA in healthy donors (dated by TCRdb to 2016 to 2017). Libraries were made using the immunoSEQ multiplex PCR assay. For the multiplex PCR, a mixture combining 60 forward primers for TCR Vbeta segments and 13 reverse primers for TCR Jbeta segments was used. TCRdb retrieved this table from immuneACCESS and kept in-frame rearrangements only. Not all clones are present; in checked studies, unresolved V genes account for under half, and no reason is known for the remainder. The sample data list approximately 220,000 clones, and 82% of these were observed just once. About 6.1% of the sample comes from the top ten. The specimen sequenced was PBMCs. These receptors came from a man aged 35 to 55 in good health and CMV-seropositive.

In DNA, the CDR3 is TGTGCCAGCAGTTACTCGGGGACAGGGGGTGGCTACACCTTC. Translated: CASSYSGTGGGYTF. This chain links TRBV6-6 with TRBJ1-2; 11 nucleotides agree with TRBD1. This CDR3 is 14 amino acids long. The V gene end was trimmed by 0 bases and the J gene end by 7 bases; junction bases not matched to a gene: 1. Germline CDR1 MNHNY, CDR2 SVGAGI (reference sequence).

This sequence joins TRBV5-1 and TRBJ2-1; 11 nucleotides align to TRBD2. Germline loops: CDR1 SGHRS, CDR2 YFSETQ. CDR3 length: 17 residues. The V gene end was trimmed by 5 bases and the J gene end by 7 bases; junction bases not matched to a gene: 14. The DNA of the CDR3 is TGCGCCAGCAGTCCGACCCCACTAGCGGGAGAGAGGAATGAGCAGTTCTTC. This codes for CASSPTPLAGERNEQFF.

The rearrangement links TRBV2 to TRBJ2-5; 10 bases match TRBD2. The CDR3 length is 15 residues. V shed 10 bases, J shed 0 bases, and the junction held 8 bases outside the gene matches. Germline V gene data show CDR1 as SNHLY and CDR2 as FYNNEI. CDR3 sequence: CATSRGTSDQETQYF. The CDR3 DNA sequence: TGTGCCACCTCGAGGGGGACTAGCGACCAAGAGACCCAGTACTTC.

The J gene is TRBJ2-3, the V gene TRBV5-1; possibly TRBD1 for D (6 bases). CDR1 is SGHRS, CDR2 YFSETQ, per germline. V lost 4 bases and J lost 11, with 17 bases in between. This CDR3 is built from 13 residues. The CDR3 loop is CASSSTGSRGQYF. CDR3 bases: TGCGCCAGCAGCAGCACAGGGAGTAGAGGGCAGTATTTT. Full variable domain (missing parts from reference TRBV5-1 and TRBJ2-3): KAGVTQTPRYLIKTRGQQVTLSCSPISGHRSVSWYQQTPGQGLQFLFEYFSETQRNKGNFPGRFSGRQFSNSRSEMNVSTLELGDSALYLCASSSTGSRGQYFGPGTRLTVL.

The rearrangement uses TRBV30 and TRBJ1-6, with TRBD1 identical over 9 bases. Losses at the gene ends were 4 bases for V and 5 bases for J; bases not matched to a gene: 6. CDR1 and CDR2 from the germline V gene are GTSNPN and SVGIG (reference sequence). This CDR3 is built from 15 residues. DNA for the CDR3: TGTGCCTGGAAATACCGGGACAGGGATAATTCACCCCTCCACTTT. It yields the protein CAWKYRDRDNSPLHF.

The chain carries TRBV7-6 and TRBJ2-1; 7 bases match TRBD2. This CDR3 is built from 12 residues. J was trimmed by 9 bases and V by 3 bases; bases with no gene match: 2. Per the germline V gene, CDR1 is SGHVS and CDR2 is FNYEAQ. CDR3: CASSLTGGEQFF. The DNA of the CDR3 is TGTGCCAGCAGCTTGACGGGGGGTGAGCAGTTCTTC.

This chain links TRBV5-4 with TRBJ2-1; 11 positions agree with TRBD2. V was pared by 2 bases and J by 0 bases, with 10 bases of the junction left unmatched. The CDR3 extends over 19 amino acids. Per germline, CDR1 SGHNT and CDR2 YYREEE (reference sequence). The CDR3, as DNA: TGTGCCAGCAGCTTCCCGGGACTAGCGGAGTCGGGCTCCTACAATGAGCAGTTCTTC. Encoded protein: CASSFPGLAESGSYNEQFF.

This clone showed up just once. The J gene is TRBJ2-7, the V gene TRBV6-4, with TRBD1 as a possible D gene (5 bases). Germline CDR1 MRHNA, CDR2 SNTAGT. Trimming stripped 10 bases from V and 6 bases from J, with 19 bases between. The CDR3 length is 13 residues. CDR3 amino acids: CATFIGQIGEQYF. The CDR3 DNA reads TGTGCCACCTTTATCGGACAAATAGGCGAGCAGTACTTC.

The V call is TRBV28, the J call TRBJ2-4; D uncertain. CDR1 is MDHEN, CDR2 SYDVKM, per germline. V dropped 3 bases and J dropped 0 bases, with 12 bases sitting between them. This CDR3 spans 16 amino acids. The CDR3 nucleotides read TGTGCCAGCAGTTTCCGCGACTCACTAGCCAAAAACATTCAGTACTTC. Protein sequence: CASSFRDSLAKNIQYF. The full variable domain, rest sourced from reference TRBV28 and TRBJ2-4, is DVKVTQSSRYLVKRTGEKVFLECVQDMDHENMFWYRQDPGLGLRLIYFSYDVKMKEKGDIPEGYSVSREKKERFSLILESASTNQTSMYLCASSFRDSLAKNIQYFGAGTRLSVL.

The chain carries TRBV6-5 and TRBJ2-7, with 10 bases fitting TRBD1. After removal of 7 bases from V and 2 bases from J, the junction contained 5 bases not matched to a gene. The germline CDR1 and CDR2 sequences are MNHEY and SVGAGI. The CDR3 covers 14 residues. The CDR3 here is CASTRTGGTYEQYF. The CDR3 DNA is TGTGCCAGCACACGGACAGGGGGAACCTACGAGCAGTACTTC.

V and J are TRBV9 and TRBJ1-1, with 7 bases that match TRBD1. CDR3 size: 14 residues. J lost 12 bases, V lost 4 bases, and 15 bases had no gene match. Germline V CDR1 and CDR2: SGDLS, YYNGEE. CDR3 amino acids: CASSNPDRAISPFF. The CDR3 DNA is TGTGCCAGCAGCAATCCAGACAGGGCCATTTCCCCTTTCTTT.

The gene calls are TRBV18 and TRBJ2-1; 10 bases align to TRBD1. Germline lookup yields CDR1 KGHSH and CDR2 LQKENI. The CDR3 loop spans 16 amino acids. J was trimmed by 6 bases and V by 6 bases; bases with no gene match: 11. This CDR3 is CASSRTGTGVGNEQFF. CDR3 nucleotide sequence: TGTGCCAGCTCCCGGACCGGGACAGGGGTGGGCAATGAGCAGTTCTTC.

This clone is a singleton in its sample. This chain uses TRBV4-1 with TRBJ2-7, with 12 bases matching TRBD2. The CDR3 contains 16 residues. CDR1 is MGHRA, CDR2 YSYEKL, per germline. Unmatched junction bases numbered 5, after V lost 0 bases and J lost 5 bases. CDR3 coding DNA: TGCGCCAGCAGCCAAGATGGGACTAGCGGGCTCGACGAGCAGTACTTC. Encoded protein: CASSQDGTSGLDEQYF.

The chain employs TRBV6-1 and TRBJ2-2, with D maybe TRBD1 (5 bases). CDR3 size: 15 residues. Germline values: CDR1 MNHNS, CDR2 SASEGT. V dropped 8 bases and J dropped 1 base, with 14 bases sitting between them. The CDR3 loop reads CASGGLGVNTGELFF. CDR3 nucleotide sequence: TGTGCCAGCGGTGGCTTAGGGGTGAACACCGGGGAGCTGTTTTTT.

The chain is built from TRBV7-2 and TRBJ1-2; D call uncertain. Germline CDR1 SGHTA, CDR2 FQGNSA. There are 16 residues in the CDR3. V dropped 0 bases and J dropped 2 bases, with 13 bases sitting between them. The CDR3 is CASSLARERRNYGYTF. The CDR3 bases are TGTGCCAGCAGCTTAGCGCGGGAGAGAAGGAACTATGGCTACACCTTC.

This clone was recorded once. V gene TRBV6-5 combines with J gene TRBJ2-4; maybe TRBD1 (5 bases). Germline CDR1 MNHEY, CDR2 SVGAGI. Trimming pared 0 bases from V and 0 bases from J, leaving 9 bases between. The CDR3 extends over 16 amino acids. CDR3 sequence reads: CASSYSGDLAKNIQYF. CDR3 sequence (DNA): TGTGCCAGCAGTTACTCAGGGGATCTAGCCAAAAACATTCAGTACTTC.

V usage is TRBV11-2 and J usage is TRBJ2-7; D gene uncertain. Per germline, CDR1 SGHAT and CDR2 FQNNGV. This CDR3 is 13 amino acids long. V was pared by 1 base and J by 4 bases, with 8 bases between. CDR3 sequence reads: CASSLGDGYEQYV. For the CDR3, the DNA is TGTGCCAGCAGCTTAGGAGACGGGTACGAGCAGTACGTC.

The chain carries TRBV6-4 and TRBJ2-2, with D possibly matching TRBD1 (6 bases). Germline V gives CDR1 MRHNA, CDR2 SNTAGT. The CDR3 has 17 amino acids. V lost 0 bases and J 4 bases, leaving 15 bases between the germline ends. CDR3 in DNA: TGTGCCAGCAGTGACTCGAGTAGGGGGAGTCGCACCGGGGAGCTGTTTTTT. This encodes CASSDSSRGSRTGELFF.

This clone came up once. The chain employs TRBV5-1 and TRBJ2-4; 10 nucleotides agree with TRBD1. CDR1 and CDR2 from the germline V gene are SGHRS and YFSETQ. Trimming at V came to 4 bases and at J to 6 bases, leaving 13 bases not matched to a gene. CDR3 length equals 17 residues. CDR3 nucleotide sequence: TGCGCCAGCAGCCCCGACGGGACAGGGGATGGGGGAAACATTCAGTACTTC. This gives the protein CASSPDGTGDGGNIQYF.